Sequencing of this T cell receptor beta chain was carried out in a study of T cell repertoires in cytomegalovirus infection. At the level of the study: Indications came from public TCR beta signatures; they pointed to CMV infection and to a matching HLA type.

From the reads, TCRdb called clonotypes with MiXCR, one entry per CDR3 protein. This table holds roughly 730,000 distinct CDR3 sequences, around 32% found once. Note on this clonotype: What it binds is unknown. A much larger clone lies one base from this, so it may be a read error.

CDR1 SGHTA and CDR2 FQGNSA come from the germline V gene. The CDR3 extends over 16 amino acids. Study-wide points: Identification of carriers of CMV plus the relevant HLA was achieved through cumulative public TCR beta family frequency. HLA-C-restricted TCR beta clonotypes specific for CMV led the ex vivo response.

The chain employs TRBV7-2 and TRBJ1-4; the match to TRBD1 covers 7 bases. The sequencing used cultured PBMCs, collected from culture after CMV antigen stimulation. The TCR comes from a human donor in good health (CMV status not recorded). Some clones in this sample may be carry-over from other donors' samples. For the CDR3, the DNA is TGTGCCAGCAGCCCCCTAGGCGGGACAGTGGGTGAAAAACTGTTATTT. This gives the protein CASSPLGGTVGEKLLF.